The 23 T cell receptor beta chains below were found in one sample sequenced in a study of blood T cell repertoires in COVID-19. Clones were sequenced by immunoSEQ multiplex PCR, and TCRdb holds only the in-frame ones, with some missing. Of 60,000 or so clones listed, roughly 87% are singletons. Material for sequencing was peripheral blood. The receptors were gathered from a human donor with acute or convalescent COVID-19. The donor label of this sample is uncertain.

This chain connects TRBV28 to TRBJ2-3, with D possibly matching TRBD1 (5 bases). CDR1 is MDHEN, CDR2 SYDVKM, per germline. V was clipped by 7 bases and J by 0 bases, with 20 bases between them. The CDR3 sequence is 17 residues long. The CDR3 nucleotides are TGTGCCAGCACCTCTCCCCGGACACTCTCTAGCACAGATACGCAGTATTTT. Amino acids: CASTSPRTLSSTDTQYF. The whole variable domain, filled in from reference TRBV28 and TRBJ2-3, reads DVKVTQSSRYLVKRTGEKVFLECVQDMDHENMFWYRQDPGLGLRLIYFSYDVKMKEKGDIPEGYSVSREKKERFSLILESASTNQTSMYLCASTSPRTLSSTDTQYFGPGTRLTVL.

The chain recombines TRBV5-1 with TRBJ2-3, with D tentatively TRBD1 (6 bases). V was shortened by 0 bases and J by 2 bases, with 10 bases between the two germline ends. This CDR3 has 15 amino acids. Germline CDR1 is SGHRS and CDR2 is YFSETQ. Here the CDR3 DNA reads TGCGCCAGCAGCTTGGAACCAGGGGACACAGATACGCAGTATTTT. This codes for CASSLEPGDTDTQYF.

The chain combines TRBV5-1 with TRBJ2-3; D uncertain. Trimming stripped 4 bases from V and 4 bases from J, with 13 bases between. This CDR3 comprises 14 residues. The germline V gene encodes CDR1 SGHRS and CDR2 YFSETQ. The CDR3 DNA reads as TGCGCCAGCAGCCTCCAAATCTACTCAGATACGCAGTATTTT. It translates to CASSLQIYSDTQYF.

In its sample, this clone was seen a few times. The genes are TRBV28 and TRBJ2-7, with 7 bases aligning to TRBD1. The CDR3 runs to 14 residues. The V and J ends lost 6 bases and 4 bases, in that order; junction bases with no gene match: 9. Germline V gene data show CDR1 as MDHEN and CDR2 as SYDVKM. This CDR3 reads CASRPTGTAYEQYF. The CDR3 DNA sequence: TGTGCCAGCAGGCCCACAGGGACAGCGTACGAGCAGTACTTC.

The V and J genes are TRBV6-5 and TRBJ2-1, with 7 positions matching TRBD2. Germline V gene lookup returns CDR1 MNHEY and CDR2 SVGAGI. CDR3 length equals 15 residues. With 6 bases clipped from V and 4 bases from J, the junction kept 9 bases outside the gene matches. The CDR3 protein is CASRLREMGYNEQFF. The CDR3 nucleotides are TGTGCCAGCAGACTGCGGGAGATGGGATACAATGAGCAGTTCTTC.

The table lists this clone with many counts. The rearrangement links TRBV11-2 to TRBJ2-7; 7 bases are a match to TRBD2. The CDR3 has 16 amino acids. The germline V gene has CDR1 SGHAT and CDR2 FQNNGV. Unmatched junction bases numbered 10, after V lost 4 bases and J lost 1 base. This CDR3 reads CASSSLSSGRSYEQYF. The CDR3 DNA reads as TGTGCCAGCAGCTCCCTAAGTAGCGGGCGTTCCTACGAGCAGTACTTC.

The rearrangement links TRBV5-1 to TRBJ2-1, with D perhaps matching TRBD2 (5 bases). Between the trimmed V and J ends, which lost 4 bases and 6 bases, there was a span of 11 bases. This CDR3 is built from 13 residues. The V gene's germline CDR1 is SGHRS and CDR2 YFSETQ. In DNA, the CDR3 is TGCGCCAGCAGCCTTGAGGCGGGCAATGAGCAGTTCTTC. The encoded protein is CASSLEAGNEQFF.

The chain is built from TRBV24-1 and TRBJ2-5; the D gene is possibly TRBD2 (5 bases). This CDR3 spans 15 amino acids. V lost 3 bases and J lost 2, with 12 bases in between. Germline V gene lookup returns CDR1 KGHDR and CDR2 SFDVKD. Here the CDR3 reads CATSDVTGLQETQYF. CDR3 bases: TGTGCCACCAGTGATGTCACGGGGTTGCAAGAGACCCAGTACTTC.

This chain connects TRBV4-1 to TRBJ2-2; D is undetermined. CDR3 length: 16 residues. Germline assignment: CDR1 MGHRA and CDR2 YSYEKL. The V and J ends lost 4 bases and 1 base respectively, with 13 bases between them. DNA of the CDR3: TGCGCCAGCAGCCGTATCGGGTCCGAGAACACCGGGGAGCTGTTTTTT. This translates into CASSRIGSENTGELFF.

The chain couples TRBV11-2 to TRBJ1-3; D perhaps matches TRBD1 (5 bases). Trimming stripped 1 base from V and 0 bases from J, with 10 bases between. CDR1 and CDR2 from the germline V gene are SGHAT and FQNNGV. This CDR3 is built from 16 residues. The CDR3 sequence: CASSLGGTSSGNTIYF. Here the CDR3 DNA reads TGTGCCAGCAGCTTAGGGGGCACGAGCTCTGGAAACACCATATATTTT.

The chain is built from TRBV27 and TRBJ2-3, with TRBD2 matching 13 bases. From germline, CDR1 is MNHEY and CDR2 SMNVEV (reference sequence). CDR3 length: 16 residues. The junction had 2 bases not matched to a gene; V was cut back by 2 bases and J by 3 bases. The CDR3 here is CASSLVTSGGTDTQYF. The CDR3 DNA follows: TGTGCCAGCAGTTTAGTGACTAGCGGGGGGACAGATACGCAGTATTTT.

The chain employs TRBV4-1 and TRBJ2-5; TRBD2 matches at 11 bases. Looked up from germline, CDR1 is MGHRA and CDR2 is YSYEKL. The CDR3 is made up of 17 amino acids. Trimming took 3 bases from V and 2 from J; bases not matched to a gene: 8. This chain's CDR3 is CASSQAGTSGPQETQYF. CDR3 nucleotides: TGCGCCAGCAGCCAGGCCGGGACTAGCGGACCTCAAGAGACCCAGTACTTC.

V and J are TRBV27 and TRBJ2-7; TRBD2 matches 7 bases. The CDR3 is 14 amino acids. Per the germline V gene, CDR1 is MNHEY and CDR2 is SMNVEV (reference sequence). V shed 3 bases and J 2 bases; nucleotides not matched to a gene: 4. The CDR3 DNA follows: TGTGCCAGCAGTTTCTCTAGCGGAACCTACGAGCAGTACTTC. Its protein product is CASSFSSGTYEQYF.

The chain joins TRBV9 to TRBJ1-1; no definite D call. The V end was cut by 3 bases, the J end by 6 bases, with 15 bases between. The CDR3 totals 14 residues. The germline V gene encodes CDR1 SGDLS and CDR2 YYNGEE. The DNA for the CDR3 is TGTGCCAGCAGCGGCCATGTGGAGGCGGCTGAAGCTTTCTTT. It yields the protein CASSGHVEAAEAFF.

The table lists this clone with a few counts. V is TRBV28 and J is TRBJ2-2; D gene ambiguous. From germline, CDR1 is MDHEN and CDR2 SYDVKM. This CDR3 is built from 11 residues. Trimming removed 10 bases from V and 5 bases from J, with 8 bases in between. CDR3 nucleotide sequence: TGTGCCACCCAAGAGACCGGGGAGCTGTTTTTT. Amino acids: CATQETGELFF.

The chain employs TRBV19 and TRBJ1-1; a possible D gene is TRBD1 (5 bases). V lost 6 bases to trimming and J lost 0 bases, with 23 bases between them. This CDR3 region has 18 residues. Germline-derived CDR1 and CDR2 are LNHDA and SQIVND (reference sequence). The CDR3 loop is CASSLLGGADIVNTEAFF. CDR3 in DNA: TGTGCCAGTAGCCTCTTGGGCGGGGCAGATATAGTGAACACTGAAGCTTTCTTT.

CDR3 in amino acids: CASSLFGYEQYV. The CDR3 region has the DNA TGTGCCAGCAGCTTGTTCGGTTACGAGCAGTACGTC. The V and J genes are TRBV5-5 and TRBJ2-7, with D unclear. The CDR3 has 12 residues. Trimming removed 1 base from V and 4 bases from J, with 6 bases in between. The germline gives CDR1 SGHKS, CDR2 YYEKEE (reference sequence).

V usage is TRBV5-6 and J usage is TRBJ1-2; D is perhaps TRBD1 (5 bases). V lost 0 bases to trimming and J lost 8 bases, with 8 bases between them. Looked up from germline, CDR1 is SGHDT and CDR2 is YYEEEE. The CDR3 extends over 12 amino acids. The CDR3 reads CASSLGGGGYTF. DNA of the CDR3: TGTGCCAGCAGCTTGGGGGGCGGCGGCTACACCTTC.

The chain links TRBV10-1 to TRBJ2-2; a possible D gene is TRBD1 (5 bases). The CDR3 loop spans 14 amino acids. CDR1 WNHNN and CDR2 SYGVQD come from the germline V gene (reference sequence). Between the trimmed V and J ends, which lost 2 bases and 2 bases, there was a span of 6 bases. CDR3 sequence (DNA): TGCGCCAGCAGTGAGCAGGGCAACACCGGGGAGCTGTTTTTT. This translates into CASSEQGNTGELFF.

Here the CDR3 DNA reads TGTGCCAGCAGCTTGGTCCGGACAGGGAGCTACGAGCAGTACTTC. This encodes CASSLVRTGSYEQYF. The chain recombines TRBV5-4 with TRBJ2-7, with TRBD1 matching over 8 bases. This CDR3 has 15 amino acids. The germline V gene has CDR1 SGHNT and CDR2 YYREEE (reference sequence). J lost 3 bases, V lost 0 bases, and 5 bases had no gene match.

V is TRBV6-5 and J is TRBJ1-2; the match to TRBD1 covers 8 bases. Germline V gives CDR1 MNHEY, CDR2 SVGAGI. CDR3 size: 16 residues. Losses at the gene ends were 1 base for V and 9 bases for J; bases not matched to a gene: 13. CDR3 nucleotide sequence: TGTGCCAGCAGTTACTTGCAGGGGGCGCCGGGATATAGCTACACCTTC. This translates into CASSYLQGAPGYSYTF.

V gene TRBV10-2 combines with J gene TRBJ1-6; maybe TRBD1 (5 bases). CDR3 length: 15 residues. Germline CDR1 WSHSY, CDR2 SAAADI. The ends were cut back, 6 bases at V and 9 bases at J, with 18 bases in the middle. This CDR3 is CASRDTNMGGSPLHF. CDR3 sequence (DNA): TGCGCCAGCAGGGACACGAACATGGGGGGTTCACCCCTCCACTTT.

The rearrangement joins TRBV19 to TRBJ2-5, with 8 bases matching TRBD1. The CDR3 consists of 14 residues. The germline V gene encodes CDR1 LNHDA and CDR2 SQIVND (reference sequence). The V gene end was trimmed by 5 bases and the J gene end by 5 bases; junction bases not matched to a gene: 7. For the CDR3, the DNA is TGTGCCAGTAGTGGCCGGACAGGGCGGGAGACCCAGTACTTC. Amino acids: CASSGRTGRETQYF.